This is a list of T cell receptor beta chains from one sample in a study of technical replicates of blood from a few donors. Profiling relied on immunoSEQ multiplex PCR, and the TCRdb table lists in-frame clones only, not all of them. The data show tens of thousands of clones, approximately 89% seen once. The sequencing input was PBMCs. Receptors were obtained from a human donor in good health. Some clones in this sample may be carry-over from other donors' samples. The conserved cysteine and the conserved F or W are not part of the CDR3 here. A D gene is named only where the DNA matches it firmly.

ASSKSTGGNTEAF,TRBV7-9,TRBD1
ASSLGVLAGEADTQY,TRBV5-1,TRBD2
ASTPAPTGAGGNTIY,TRBV5-1,TRBD1
ASSPRAGGYT,TRBV6-1,.
ASSLRRASAQH,TRBV7-6,.
ASSEWIGRNTEAF,TRBV2,.
ASSYRRPMVTGELF,TRBV6-5,.
ASSLTGGSTYYGYT,TRBV27,.
AWSAGGGLYGYT,TRBV30,.
ASSQHRSWAVSPRGGYT,TRBV4-3,.
ASSQVAGGPSDTQY,TRBV4-2,TRBD2
ASSSLSGDGGRQF,TRBV5-1,TRBD2
ASSKVGGAKVLGYGYT,TRBV21-1,.
SVLDRNYGYT,TRBV29-1,.
ASSQTGGLPYGYT,TRBV4-3,TRBD1
ASSRLAGGPREQF,TRBV7-2,TRBD2
ASSRGQPTNEQY,TRBV19,TRBD1
ASTKAGASSYEQY,TRBV11-1,TRBD2
ASSLPTGSGRKETQY,TRBV19,TRBD2
AGSGQGTPGELF,TRBV2,TRBD1
ASISRGRNTEAF,TRBV21-1,.
ASSSPGLRRYEQY,TRBV6-6,.
ASSYSDTNYGYT,TRBV5-1,.
ASSYSGAAGNQPQH,TRBV6-9,.
ASSQAFAASGTTDTQY,TRBV14,TRBD2
ASSPTSGSVYTQY,TRBV12-1,.
ASSQDTGSRYGYT,TRBV4-3,.
ASSSRDRLTGELF,TRBV7-9,TRBD1
ASSKGGVGEKVAGQPQH,TRBV21-1,.
STLTGGRSDGYT,TRBV29-1,TRBD1
ASRGLAGFTGELF,TRBV2,TRBD2
AWSVLAEREQF,TRBV30,TRBD2
ASSSGGTSFETQY,TRBV11-3,TRBD2
ASRMDSSGNTIY,TRBV6-5,.
ASSDAGPIEAF,TRBV25-1,.
ASSRTGWETEAF,TRBV4-2,TRBD1
ASSPSSGGSYNEQF,TRBV5-1,TRBD2
ASSSGETQY,TRBV18,.
AIRGTGELF,TRBV10-3,.
SVQARQGEKLF,TRBV29-1,.
ASSLAVQQGFTPRGEQF,TRBV7-2,TRBD1
AGMSGAGQETQY,TRBV30,.
ASSPGDRAYGYT,TRBV2,TRBD1
ASRGWGLAGGGGSTDTQY,TRBV27,TRBD2
ATEASDSQQPQH,TRBV19,.
SVTDSTNTYEQY,TRBV29-1,.
SASGSYNEQF,TRBV29-1,.
ASSITGVGNTIY,TRBV19,TRBD1
ASSVAPSLGTGELF,TRBV9,.
ASSLTTDTQY,TRBV11-2,.
ASRLRDSNTDTQY,TRBV6-6,.
ASSIIQGQPQH,TRBV19,.
ASSPHLERQETQY,TRBV19,.
AWRGAPGAQY,TRBV30,.
ASSERDYNEQF,TRBV6-1,.
ASKKRGGGSTEAF,TRBV5-6,.
ASSHADGRASEKLF,TRBV14,.
ASSLRQAPYEQY,TRBV5-6,.
ASSLGLNTEAF,TRBV11-2,.